A selection of T cell receptor beta chains follows, all from one sample in a study of vaccination and CD4 T cells after COVID-19. Their antigens remain unidentified. MiXCR, applied by TCRdb to the PCR reads, yields one record per CDR3 protein. This sample has 16,000 or so distinct CDR3 sequences, with just under 55% found just once. Sequenced material: CD4+ T cells from blood, cultured in vitro. The receptors stem from a human donor who had recovered from COVID-19. Both conserved end residues are part of each CDR3. A D gene is named only where the DNA matches it firmly. Clone size is stated in some rows and not others, as once, few, many or a class when expanded.

D gene	V gene	J gene	clone size	CDR3 DNA	CDR3 protein
NA	TRBV20-1	TRBJ1-5	NA	TGCAGTGCTGAAATGGGGGGCAATCAGCCCCAGCATTTT	CSAEMGGNQPQHF
TRBD2	TRBV19	TRBJ2-5	NA	TGTGCCAGTAGTATAGACCTCGGGGGGTCGGAGACCCAGTACTTC	CASSIDLGGSETQYF
NA	TRBV3-1	TRBJ1-6	NA	TGTGCCAGCAGCCAAGGCGGGGATTCACCCCTCCACTTT	CASSQGGDSPLHF
NA	TRBV21-1	TRBJ1-2	once	TGTGCCAGCAGCAAAGGGAGGCGGGGTTCCAGAGGCTACACCTTC	CASSKGRRGSRGYTF
NA	TRBV7-3	TRBJ1-2	few	TGTGCCAGCAGCCCGGGCAGGGGCGGGAATGGCTACACCTTC	CASSPGRGGNGYTF
NA	TRBV24-1	TRBJ2-3	NA	TGTGCCACCAGTGGGGGGTCGACAGATACGCAGTATTTT	CATSGGSTDTQYF
NA	TRBV6-1	TRBJ1-1	NA	TGTGCCAGCATGGGTCAGGGGATTGAAGCTTTCTTT	CASMGQGIEAFF
NA	TRBV30	TRBJ2-3	NA	TGTGCCTGGAGTCTTGAGACAGCTCGGGATACGCAGTATTTT	CAWSLETARDTQYF
NA	TRBV11-3	TRBJ2-2	NA	TGTGCCAGTCAGGGGGGACTGAACACCGGGGAGCTGTTTTTT	CASQGGLNTGELFF
TRBD1	TRBV11-2	TRBJ1-1	NA	TGTGCCAGCAGCTCACAGACAGGGGTAGCTTTCTTT	CASSSQTGVAFF
NA	TRBV5-1	TRBJ1-1	NA	TGCGCCAGCAGCTTGTGGGGGGACACTGAAGCTTTCTTT	CASSLWGDTEAFF
TRBD1	TRBV6-2/TRBV6-3	TRBJ1-5	NA	TGTGCCAGCAGCCAACTCGGGACAGGGAAACAGCCCCAGCATTTT	CASSQLGTGKQPQHF
NA	TRBV27	TRBJ1-1	NA	TGTGCCAGCAGTTTTCCAGGGAACACTGAAGCTTTCTTT	CASSFPGNTEAFF
TRBD2	TRBV20-1	TRBJ2-5	NA	TGCAGTGCTAGACAGGTAGCGGGAGGGCCGTACCAAGAGACCCAGTACTTC	CSARQVAGGPYQETQYF
NA	TRBV27	TRBJ2-5	few	TGTGCCACCGGGGAGGAGACCCAGTACTTC	CATGEETQYF
NA	TRBV19	TRBJ1-1	NA	TGTGCCAGTGCTAGGGGGGACATGAACACTGAAGCTTTCTTT	CASARGDMNTEAFF
NA	TRBV19	TRBJ1-1	NA	TGTGCCAGTCCCCGAACTGGGACGTCCGCGAACACTGAAGCTTTCTTT	CASPRTGTSANTEAFF
NA	TRBV2	TRBJ1-1	few	TGTGCCAGCATTAACACAGGTCGGACTGAAGCTTTCTTT	CASINTGRTEAFF
NA	TRBV7-9	TRBJ2-7	few	TGTGCCAGCAGCTTAGCGACCAGCGGGCCGTACGAGCAGTACTTC	CASSLATSGPYEQYF
NA	TRBV6-1	TRBJ1-5	NA	TGTGCCAGTGGTCAGGGACATCAGCCCCAGCATTTT	CASGQGHQPQHF
TRBD2	TRBV20-1	TRBJ2-1	NA	TGCAGTGCCCCCCGCGGGAGCTCCTACAATGAGCAGTTCTTC	CSAPRGSSYNEQFF
NA	TRBV7-9	TRBJ1-3	NA	TGTGCCAGCAGCTTAGGCTCTGAGGGAGGCTCTGGAAACACCATATATTTT	CASSLGSEGGSGNTIYF
NA	TRBV6-5	TRBJ1-5	NA	TGTGCCAGCAGTTACTTGGCAGGGAATCAGCCCCAGCATTTT	CASSYLAGNQPQHF
NA	TRBV7-2	TRBJ2-5	NA	TGTGCCAGCAGCTCCCAAGAGACCCAGTACTTC	CASSSQETQYF
NA	TRBV7-2	TRBJ2-5	NA	TGTGCCAGCAGCTTAGGGGGGGCGAGTGAAGAGACCCAGTACTTC	CASSLGGASEETQYF
TRBD2	TRBV20-1	TRBJ2-7	NA	TGCAGTGCATCAAGCGGGAGGAGGGCGAGGGAGCAGTACTTC	CSASSGRRAREQYF
NA	TRBV2	TRBJ2-1	NA	TGTGCCAGCAGCGAAGGGTACGGGATTGAGTTCTTC	CASSEGYGIEFF
NA	TRBV7-2	TRBJ1-1	NA	TGTGCCAGCAGCTTATCAGGGGTTCTGAACACTGAAGCTTTCTTT	CASSLSGVLNTEAFF
NA	TRBV27	TRBJ1-5	few	TGTGCCAGCAGTTTATTTGCGACAGCCTTAAGCAATCAGCCCCAGCATTTT	CASSLFATALSNQPQHF
TRBD1	TRBV5-1	TRBJ1-2	NA	TGCGCCAGCAGACCGCCGGGACAGGCGCTCCTTGGGGGCTACACCTTC	CASRPPGQALLGGYTF
NA	TRBV7-2	TRBJ1-5	NA	TGTGCCAGCAGCGTACAGGGTGGGGGAGGTCAGCCCCAGCATTTT	CASSVQGGGGQPQHF
NA	TRBV5-1	TRBJ2-7	NA	TGCGCCAGCAGGCGGGACAGCCACTACGAGCAGTACTTC	CASRRDSHYEQYF
NA	TRBV6-1	TRBJ1-2	NA	TGTGCCAACAGTGCCGTACAGGGAGACTATGGCTACACCTTC	CANSAVQGDYGYTF
NA	TRBV20-1	TRBJ2-1	NA	TGCAGCCCCCTAGGGAATTTCAATGAGCAGTTCTTC	CSPLGNFNEQFF
NA	TRBV27	TRBJ2-2	NA	TGTGGCAGCAGTCCGAGGACTTCAAACGGGGAGCTGTTTTTT	CGSSPRTSNGELFF
TRBD1	TRBV6-1	TRBJ2-2	NA	TGTGCCAGCAGCCGGGACAGGAACACCGGGGAGCTGTTTTTT	CASSRDRNTGELFF
TRBD1	TRBV12-3/TRBV12-4	TRBJ1-1	few	TGTGCCAGCAGTTTAGGACAGGGGGAAGCTTTCTTT	CASSLGQGEAFF
TRBD1	TRBV7-9	TRBJ1-2	NA	TGTGCCAGCAGCTTAGTAGGGGGACAGGGGGCGAATGGCTACACCTTC	CASSLVGGQGANGYTF
NA	TRBV7-9	TRBJ2-4	NA	TGTGCCAGCAGCTTTCTTCAGGGTCACGGAAACATTCAGTACTTC	CASSFLQGHGNIQYF
NA	TRBV20-1	TRBJ2-5	NA	TGCAGTGCTAGACTTCTGTACCAAGAGACCCAGTACTTC	CSARLLYQETQYF
TRBD1	TRBV24-1	TRBJ1-2	NA	TGTGCCACCAGTGATGTTTCGGGACAGGCCGATGGCTACACCTTC	CATSDVSGQADGYTF
NA	TRBV2	TRBJ1-2	NA	TGTGCCAGCAGGTCTTCAGGGCCGGGGAACTATGGCTACACCTTC	CASRSSGPGNYGYTF
NA	TRBV9	TRBJ2-7	NA	TGTGCCAGCAGCGTAGAGGGGACCCACCCCTACGAGCAGTACTTC	CASSVEGTHPYEQYF
NA	TRBV6-2/TRBV6-3	TRBJ1-6	NA	TGTGCCAGCAGTTCCGGACAGCACCTCTTTGCCCTCCACTTT	CASSSGQHLFALHF
NA	TRBV11-2	TRBJ2-7	NA	TGTGCCAGCAGCTTAGTTATCGGGGATAGACACGAGCAGTACTTC	CASSLVIGDRHEQYF
NA	TRBV6-2/TRBV6-3	TRBJ2-1	NA	TGTGCCAGCAGGACCTGGGATTCACGGCAGTTCTTC	CASRTWDSRQFF
NA	TRBV7-8	TRBJ1-2	NA	TGTGCCAGCAGCCCCGGGCAGCTAAACTATGGCTACACCTTC	CASSPGQLNYGYTF
NA	TRBV6-1	TRBJ2-3	NA	TGTGCCAGCAGTGAGGGGGTAGTCACAGATACGCAGTATTTT	CASSEGVVTDTQYF
NA	TRBV19	TRBJ1-6	NA	TGTGCCAGTAGTATGGGTCGGTCACCCCTCCACTTT	CASSMGRSPLHF
TRBD2	TRBV12-3/TRBV12-4	TRBJ2-7	NA	TGTGCCAGCAGCCCGACTAGCGGGGGAGTCACCTACGAGCAGTACTTC	CASSPTSGGVTYEQYF
NA	TRBV10-3	TRBJ1-1	few	TGTGCCACCTCCAAGGGTGTCACTGAAGCTTTCTTT	CATSKGVTEAFF
NA	TRBV27	TRBJ2-3	NA	TGTGCCAGCAGTTTCTCCGGGGGCGATACGCAGTATTTT	CASSFSGGDTQYF
NA	TRBV30	TRBJ1-1	few	TGTGCCTGGAGTTTGGTAGGAGGCACTGAAGCTTTCTTT	CAWSLVGGTEAFF
NA	TRBV11-2	TRBJ1-2	NA	TGTGCCAGCAGCTCCCCCCCTAACTATGGCTACACCTTC	CASSSPPNYGYTF